The 30 T cell receptor beta chains given below trace back to one sample, sequenced in a study of blood T cell repertoires in COVID-19. The data were produced by immunoSEQ multiplex PCR, yet TCRdb's version contains in-frame clones alone and is incomplete. The sample lists over 200,000 clones; 87% were seen once. The sample taken for sequencing was PBMCs or T cells enriched from blood (not recorded which). These receptors were obtained from a man aged 25 to 40 who had recovered from COVID-19.

This chain connects TRBV29-1 to TRBJ2-4, with D possibly being TRBD2 (7 bases). Between the trimmed V and J ends, which lost 7 bases and 6 bases, there was a span of 19 bases. From germline, CDR1 is SQVTM and CDR2 ANQGSEA. This CDR3 is built from 14 residues. The DNA for the CDR3 is TGCAGCGCAACCCAGGGGTCGGGGGGAAACATTCAGTACTTC. This translates into CSATQGSGGNIQYF.

The genes are TRBV9 and TRBJ1-2; a weak D match, TRBD1 (5 bases). Germline lookup yields CDR1 SGDLS and CDR2 YYNGEE. This CDR3 contains 12 residues. The V gene lost 1 base and the J gene lost 7 bases, with 8 bases spanning the gap. Here the CDR3 DNA reads TGTGCCAGCAGCGTAACTCAGGGTGGCTACACCTTC. This sequence encodes CASSVTQGGYTF. Together with reference TRBV9 and TRBJ1-2, the CDR3 gives the full variable domain: DSGVTQTPKHLITATGQRVTLRCSPRSGDLSVYWYQQSLDQGLQFLIQYYNGEERAKGNILERFSAQQFPDLHSELNLSSLELGDSALYFCASSVTQGGYTFGSGTRLTVV.

V gene TRBV6-6 combines with J gene TRBJ1-5; 9 positions match TRBD1. The CDR3 is 15 amino acids. The germline gives CDR1 MNHNY, CDR2 SVGAGI (reference sequence). Trimming at V came to 5 bases and at J to 7 bases, leaving 9 bases not matched to a gene. CDR3 nucleotide sequence: TGTGCCAGCAGTCCACCGGGACAGGGAGGCCAGCCCCAGCATTTT. Protein product: CASSPPGQGGQPQHF.

The chain employs TRBV7-9 and TRBJ1-1, with D possibly matching TRBD1 (6 bases). The CDR3 is made up of 15 amino acids. Germline V gene lookup returns CDR1 SEHNR and CDR2 FQNEAQ (reference sequence). V lost 7 bases to trimming and J lost 2 bases, with 17 bases between them. The CDR3 DNA reads as TGTGCCAGCAAGGGGGACCAGCCGCCAAACACTGAAGCTTTCTTT. It encodes CASKGDQPPNTEAFF.

V gene TRBV7-9 combines with J gene TRBJ1-2; no clear D. Germline V gene sequence: CDR1 SEHNR, CDR2 FQNEAQ (reference sequence). Deletions cut 7 bases from V and 4 bases from J, with 22 bases between. The CDR3 consists of 16 residues. The CDR3 spells CASIGDNLLRAYGYTF. In nucleotides, the CDR3 is TGTGCCAGCATCGGTGATAATTTGTTGCGGGCCTATGGCTACACCTTC.

V gene TRBV5-1 combines with J gene TRBJ2-7; no clear D. Trimming took 0 bases from V and 4 from J, leaving 14 bases between them. This CDR3 is 15 amino acids long. The germline gives CDR1 SGHRS, CDR2 YFSETQ. In nucleotides, the CDR3 is TGCGCCAGCAGCTTGGCCCCTCCACCGGAGTACGAGCAGTACTTC. This translates into CASSLAPPPEYEQYF.

V is TRBV24-1 and J is TRBJ2-3; D unclear. V lost 0 bases and J lost 4, with 7 bases in between. Germline V gives CDR1 KGHDR, CDR2 SFDVKD. This CDR3 is 14 amino acids long. CDR3 coding DNA: TGTGCCACCAGTGATTTGAACACACCAGATACGCAGTATTTT. It is translated as CATSDLNTPDTQYF.

Only one count was recorded for this clone. The rearrangement links TRBV30 to TRBJ2-7; maybe TRBD2 (6 bases). Deletions cut 0 bases from V and 0 bases from J, with 9 bases between. Germline V gene data show CDR1 as GTSNPN and CDR2 as SVGIG (reference sequence). This CDR3 comprises 14 residues. CDR3 in DNA: TGTGCCTGGAGTGTGGGGGGTACCTCCTACGAGCAGTACTTC. This encodes CAWSVGGTSYEQYF.

The chain has TRBV7-9 and TRBJ1-1, with a weak D call TRBD1 (6 bases). V dropped 5 bases and J dropped 8 bases, with 18 bases sitting between them. The germline gives CDR1 SEHNR, CDR2 FQNEAQ (reference sequence). CDR3 length: 14 amino acids. CDR3 sequence (DNA): TGTGCCAGCAGCCTCCGACAGGCCCACCGGGAAGCTTTCTTT. It is translated as CASSLRQAHREAFF.

The CDR3 nucleotides read TGTGCCAGCAGCGTATCGGAGGAGACCCAGTACTTC. Its translation is CASSVSEETQYF. The V and J genes are TRBV9 and TRBJ2-5; D is ambiguous. Germline CDR1 is SGDLS and CDR2 is YYNGEE. V dropped 1 base and J dropped 5 bases, with 6 bases sitting between them. The CDR3 has 12 amino acids. The variable domain in full, with the rest retrieved from reference TRBV9 and TRBJ2-5, is DSGVTQTPKHLITATGQRVTLRCSPRSGDLSVYWYQQSLDQGLQFLIQYYNGEERAKGNILERFSAQQFPDLHSELNLSSLELGDSALYFCASSVSEETQYFGPGTRLLVL.

This chain joins TRBV30 and TRBJ1-4; TRBD1 aligns across 7 bases. The junction had 16 bases not matched to a gene; V was cut back by 7 bases and J by 8 bases. CDR1 and CDR2 from the germline V gene are GTSNPN and SVGIG (reference sequence). This CDR3 contains 15 residues. The CDR3 DNA follows: TGTGCCTCCAAGACAGGGTCGGTGGTTGGGGAAAAACTGTTTTTT. This codes for CASKTGSVVGEKLFF.

V and J are TRBV5-4 and TRBJ1-1; D is undetermined. Deletions cut 3 bases from V and 3 bases from J, with 12 bases between. The CDR3 runs to 14 residues. Germline CDR1 is SGHNT and CDR2 is YYREEE (reference sequence). The CDR3 DNA follows: TGTGCCAGCAGCTCCTACTGGGCGCACACTGAAGCTTTCTTT. Translated: CASSSYWAHTEAFF.

The chain recombines TRBV3-1 (or the pseudogene TRBV3-2) with TRBJ2-7; tentative D call: TRBD2 (7 bases). Germline loops: CDR1 LGHDT, CDR2 YNNKEL (reference sequence). The CDR3 consists of 17 residues. Trimming took 1 base from V and 2 from J, leaving 18 bases between them. CDR3 nucleotides: TGTGCCAGCAGCCAAGTCCGTGGGCGGGGGCGCCCCTACGAGCAGTACTTC. It yields the protein CASSQVRGRGRPYEQYF.

This chain connects TRBV7-8 to TRBJ1-1; TRBD1 is a possible D gene (6 bases). Germline CDR1 is SGHVS and CDR2 is FQNEAQ. V gave up 7 bases and J gave up 1 base, with 13 bases separating them. The CDR3 is 14 residues long. CDR3 DNA: TGTGCCAGCACCCCGGACAGAAGGAACACTGAAGCTTTCTTT. Translation: CASTPDRRNTEAFF. The entire variable domain, with the rest obtained from reference TRBV7-8 and TRBJ1-1, is as follows: GAGVSQSPRYKVAKRGQDVALRCDPISGHVSLFWYQQALGQGPEFLTYFQNEAQLDKSGLPSDRFFAERPEGSVSTLKIQRTQQEDSAVYLCASTPDRRNTEAFFGQGTRLTVV.

The chain's CDR3 is CASSSPTGEFYGYTF. For the CDR3, the DNA is TGTGCCAGCAGCTCACCTACAGGCGAATTCTATGGCTACACCTTC. The chain combines TRBV5-4 with TRBJ1-2, with TRBD1 as a possible D gene (5 bases). Germline-derived CDR1 and CDR2 are SGHNT and YYREEE (reference sequence). CDR3 length: 15 amino acids. The germline V and J ends were trimmed by 3 bases and 4 bases, with 16 bases remaining between them.

V gene TRBV27 combines with J gene TRBJ1-2; D is perhaps TRBD1 (6 bases). Trimming removed 4 bases from V and 5 bases from J, with 11 bases in between. Germline V CDR1 and CDR2: MNHEY, SMNVEV (reference sequence). The CDR3 runs 13 residues. The CDR3 region is CASSSRGWYGYTF. The CDR3, as DNA: TGTGCCAGCAGTTCCAGGGGCTGGTATGGCTACACCTTC.

The V call is TRBV3-1 (or the pseudogene TRBV3-2), the J call TRBJ2-5, with a tentative D call TRBD2 (6 bases). V was shortened by 0 bases and J by 2 bases, with 16 bases between the two germline ends. Germline CDR1 and CDR2: LGHDT and YNNKEL (reference sequence). The CDR3 length is 17 residues. The CDR3 sequence: CASSQDAGSRVQETQYF. The CDR3 DNA follows: TGTGCCAGCAGCCAAGATGCGGGGTCTCGGGTACAAGAGACCCAGTACTTC.

CDR3 residues: CASGALAGGHEQFF. As DNA, the CDR3 is TGTGCCAGCGGTGCCCTAGCGGGAGGTCATGAGCAGTTCTTC. The chain uses TRBV3-1 (or the pseudogene TRBV3-2) and TRBJ2-1; TRBD2 matches at 11 bases. Germline V lookup: CDR1 LGHDT, CDR2 YNNKEL (reference sequence). The CDR3 totals 14 residues. V shed 8 bases, J shed 8 bases, and the junction held 8 bases outside the gene matches.

CDR3 in amino acids: CAWSGRDNQPQHF. CDR3 coding DNA: TGTGCCTGGAGTGGACGGGACAATCAGCCCCAGCATTTT. The chain carries TRBV30 and TRBJ1-5; D not resolved. This CDR3 is 13 amino acids long. Deletions cut 1 base from V and 3 bases from J, with 7 bases between. CDR1 and CDR2 (germline): GTSNPN, SVGIG (reference sequence).

This clone was seen a handful of times. CDR3 sequence reads: CASSPTDRYEQYF. CDR3 bases: TGTGCCAGCTCACCAACCGACAGGTACGAGCAGTACTTC. The rearrangement joins TRBV18 to TRBJ2-7, with D maybe TRBD1 (6 bases). V gave up 2 bases and J gave up 4 bases, with 9 bases separating them. CDR1 is KGHSH and CDR2 is LQKENI in the germline V gene. CDR3 size: 13 residues.

The genes are TRBV24-1 and TRBJ2-5; TRBD2 aligns across 16 bases. The V and J ends lost 4 bases and 5 bases, in that order; junction bases with no gene match: 9. This CDR3 has 18 amino acids. In germline, CDR1 is KGHDR, CDR2 SFDVKD. CDR3 nucleotides: TGTGCCACCAGTGACTCGGGACTAGCGGGAGGGCCCCCGGAGACCCAGTACTTC. Protein: CATSDSGLAGGPPETQYF.

The chain combines TRBV6-5 with TRBJ2-7, with a weak D call TRBD2 (7 bases). Looked up from germline, CDR1 is MNHEY and CDR2 is SVGAGI. CDR3 size: 16 residues. The V end was cut by 2 bases, the J end by 4 bases, with 18 bases between. This chain's CDR3 is CASSYRAAGATYEQYF. DNA of the CDR3: TGTGCCAGCAGTTACAGGGCTGCGGGGGCGACTTACGAGCAGTACTTC.

The V gene is TRBV29-1, the J gene TRBJ2-1; maybe TRBD2 (6 bases). The CDR3 runs 12 residues. CDR1 is SQVTM, CDR2 ANQGSEA, per germline. Trimming took 3 bases from V and 6 from J, leaving 9 bases between them. CDR3 DNA: TGCAGCGTTGACGGGGGACCCAATGAGCAGTTCTTC. It is translated as CSVDGGPNEQFF.

This chain connects TRBV3-1 (or the pseudogene TRBV3-2) to TRBJ2-5; 7 nucleotides agree with TRBD2. The ends lost 0 bases at V and 5 bases at J; junction bases unmatched: 12. Germline values: CDR1 LGHDT, CDR2 YNNKEL (reference sequence). The CDR3 sequence is 17 residues long. The CDR3 sequence: CASSQDRRGGRAETQYF. In nucleotides, the CDR3 is TGTGCCAGCAGCCAAGATCGCCGGGGAGGGAGGGCGGAGACCCAGTACTTC.

The chain couples TRBV4-3 to TRBJ2-7; D is possibly TRBD2 (6 bases). The V end was cut by 1 base, the J end by 1 base, with 8 bases between. This CDR3 has 14 residues. The germline V gene encodes CDR1 LGHNA and CDR2 YSLEER. CDR3 residues: CASSQGRGSYEQYF. Written as DNA, the CDR3 is TGCGCCAGCAGCCAAGGGAGGGGATCCTACGAGCAGTACTTC.

This clone was found a few times. The genes are TRBV4-2 and TRBJ1-4; no clear D. Germline V gives CDR1 LGHNA, CDR2 YNFKEQ. The CDR3 spans 16 residues. Trimming left V 1 base short and J 4 bases short, with 13 bases between. This CDR3 is CASSQASGRGNEKLFF. As DNA, the CDR3 is TGTGCCAGCAGCCAAGCTTCCGGGAGAGGTAATGAAAAACTGTTTTTT.

This sequence joins TRBV13 and TRBJ2-1, with 11 positions matching TRBD2. Germline V gene lookup returns CDR1 PRHDT and CDR2 FYEKMQ (reference sequence). V dropped 5 bases and J dropped 2; count of bases not matched to a gene: 20. The CDR3 totals 21 residues. The CDR3 DNA is TGTGCCAGCAGCGCAAGGCTCACGGCTAGCGGGGGGCGTCCTACCTACAATGAGCAGTTCTTC. Amino acid sequence: CASSARLTASGGRPTYNEQFF.

V gene TRBV5-1 combines with J gene TRBJ2-1; D might be TRBD1 (6 bases). V was trimmed by 0 bases and J by 4 bases, leaving 11 bases between them. The germline V gene encodes CDR1 SGHRS and CDR2 YFSETQ. The length of the CDR3 is 15 residues. This CDR3 reads CASSLASDRYNEQFF. In nucleotides, the CDR3 is TGCGCCAGCAGCTTGGCCTCGGACAGATACAATGAGCAGTTCTTC.

This chain joins TRBV2 and TRBJ2-7; the match to TRBD2 covers 7 bases. The CDR3 length is 14 residues. CDR1 is SNHLY, CDR2 FYNNEI, per germline. The V gene end was trimmed by 2 bases and the J gene end by 2 bases; junction bases not matched to a gene: 3. CDR3 bases: TGTGCCAGCAGTGAAATGGGGGGGACCTACGAGCAGTACTTC. As protein: CASSEMGGTYEQYF.

V and J are TRBV18 and TRBJ1-1; D is unclear. The length of the CDR3 is 16 residues. The germline CDR1 and CDR2 sequences are KGHSH and LQKENI. V was cut by 1 base and J by 5 bases, with 17 bases left in between. The CDR3 sequence: CASSPLDREGGTEAFF. For the CDR3, the DNA is TGTGCCAGCTCACCACTTGATAGGGAAGGAGGAACTGAAGCTTTCTTT.